Listed below are T cell receptor beta chains from one sample, sequenced in a study of shared clonotypes between healthy human individuals. Profiled with immunoSEQ multiplex PCR; TCRdb holds only in-frame clones, not every one. The sample contains 2,100,000 or so clones, more than 90% of which appear only once. Sequenced: naive CD4+ T cells sorted from blood. These receptors all come from a man aged 18 to 29 in good health. Each CDR3 is given with its conserved first and last residue. The D gene is left open where the match is weak. The size of a clone is reported for some rows only, either as once, few or many, or as a class for expanded clones.

length,J,D,V,size,DNA,CDR3
16,TRBJ2-1,TRBD2,TRBV10-3,.,TGTGCCATCAGTGAAGGTAGCGGGAGCTCCTACAATGAGCAGTTCTTC,CAISEGSGSSYNEQFF
18,TRBJ2-4,.,TRBV4-2,.,TGTGCCAGCAGCCAGTTGGGGGGATCAGCGGTAGCCAAAAACATTCAGTACTTC,CASSQLGGSAVAKNIQYF
12,TRBJ2-7,TRBD1,TRBV30,.,TGTGCCTACTCAGGGGGTATGTACGAGCAGTACTTC,CAYSGGMYEQYF
13,TRBJ2-5,.,TRBV7-3,.,TGTGCCAGCAGCCCTACTAGCTTGGAGACCCAGTACTTC,CASSPTSLETQYF
14,TRBJ1-1,TRBD1,TRBV5-1,.,TGCGCCAGCAGCGTGACAGGGTCGGGCACTGAAGCTTTCTTT,CASSVTGSGTEAFF
13,TRBJ2-5,TRBD2,TRBV6-6,.,TGTGCCAGCAGCCGTTGGGGAGGGGAGACCCAGTACTTC,CASSRWGGETQYF
15,TRBJ2-7,.,TRBV6-5,.,TGTGCCAGCAGTTACTCCGCAGGGGTGACCTACGAGCAGTACTTC,CASSYSAGVTYEQYF
13,TRBJ1-6,.,TRBV15,.,TGTGCCACAGGGGCCCCCTATAATTCACCCCTCCACTTT,CATGAPYNSPLHF
15,TRBJ2-7,TRBD1,TRBV4-1,.,TGCGCCAGCAGCGAAGTACAGGGGTATCTTTACGAGCAGTACTTC,CASSEVQGYLYEQYF
13,TRBJ1-6,.,TRBV6-1,.,TGTGCCAGCAGAGGACAGATAGATTCACCCCTCCACTTT,CASRGQIDSPLHF
13,TRBJ2-7,.,TRBV29-1,.,TGCAGCGTTACACCATCCGTCCCGGGCGAGCAGTACTTC,CSVTPSVPGEQYF
15,TRBJ1-2,.,TRBV5-1,.,TGCGCCAGCAGCTTGCGAGGGATTGGTAACTATGGCTACACCTTC,CASSLRGIGNYGYTF
14,TRBJ2-1,.,TRBV7-7,.,TGTGCTAGCAGCTTATCGTGGGGTTCGGATGAGCAGTTCTTC,CASSLSWGSDEQFF
12,TRBJ2-7,.,TRBV5-3,.,TGTGCCAGAAGCTCGGACTCCTACGAGCAGTACTTC,CARSSDSYEQYF
14,TRBJ2-7,.,TRBV5-1,once,TGCGCCAGCAGCTTGGCACCTACCAATTACGAGCAGTACTTC,CASSLAPTNYEQYF
14,TRBJ2-2,.,TRBV19,.,TGTGCCAGTAGGAGCGTTGCGAACACCGGGGAGCTGTTTTTT,CASRSVANTGELFF
15,TRBJ2-7,TRBD2,TRBV28,.,TGTGCCAGCAGTTTATTCGGGGGGGGAGCTTACGAGCAGTACTTC,CASSLFGGGAYEQYF
14,TRBJ2-5,.,TRBV5-6,.,TGTGCCAGCAGCCGGACCCCCGCCAGGGAGACCCAGTACTTC,CASSRTPARETQYF
13,TRBJ1-1,.,TRBV30,.,TGTGCCTGGAGTCCGACCGGGCTCACTGAAGCTTTCTTT,CAWSPTGLTEAFF
14,TRBJ2-5,TRBD2,TRBV29-1,.,TGCAGCGTTGAAGACGGGGGGAAATCAGAGACCCAGTACTTC,CSVEDGGKSETQYF
18,TRBJ2-7,.,TRBV6-1,.,TGTGCCAGCAGTGAAGCAATCGCAGGGCGCCCAATCTCTTACGAGCAGTACTTC,CASSEAIAGRPISYEQYF
15,TRBJ2-1,.,TRBV4-2,.,TGTGCCAGCAGCCAAGGGGGGCAGGGGGGCAATGAGCAGTTCTTC,CASSQGGQGGNEQFF
13,TRBJ1-1,.,TRBV27,.,TGTGCCAGCAGTTTAGGGAGGGACACTGAAGCTTTCTTT,CASSLGRDTEAFF
16,TRBJ1-2,.,TRBV10-3,.,TGTGCCATCAGTGGTGAGACAGAGAATGCTAACTATGGCTACACCTTC,CAISGETENANYGYTF
19,TRBJ2-5,TRBD2,TRBV4-1,.,TGCGCCAGCAGCCAAGATAGCGGGAGGGGCATGGGGCGAGGCAGGACCCAGTACTTC,CASSQDSGRGMGRGRTQYF
11,TRBJ2-1,.,TRBV11-2,.,TGTGCCAGTGTCTCCTACAATGAGCAGTTCTTC,CASVSYNEQFF
15,TRBJ1-4,.,TRBV5-1,.,TGCGCCAGCAGCTTACAACCGGGAGCTAATGAAAAACTGTTTTTT,CASSLQPGANEKLFF
14,TRBJ2-1,.,TRBV19,.,TGTGCCAGTCGTTTACGGGGGGCCCTAAATGAGCAGTTCTTC,CASRLRGALNEQFF
16,TRBJ2-2,TRBD2,TRBV10-2,once,TGCGCCAGCGGCTCTCCTAGCGGGGGCGCCACCGGGGAGCTGTTTTTT,CASGSPSGGATGELFF
15,TRBJ2-1,TRBD2,TRBV5-4,.,TGTGCCAGCAGCTTGGCCGGGACTAGAAACAATGAGCAGTTCTTC,CASSLAGTRNNEQFF
14,TRBJ2-5,.,TRBV30,.,TGTGCCTGGATGTATGCGGGAATCCAAGAGACCCAGTACTTC,CAWMYAGIQETQYF
15,TRBJ2-3,.,TRBV11-2,.,TGTGCCAGCAGCGCGCGGACCCTGCCCCCAGATACGCAGTATTTT,CASSARTLPPDTQYF
14,TRBJ2-7,.,TRBV6-5,.,TGTGCCAGCAGTTACAGCAGGGGCGGTTGGGAGCAGTACTTC,CASSYSRGGWEQYF